This T cell receptor (beta chain) was sequenced in a study of cytotoxic CD8 clonotypes in ibrutinib-treated CLL. Study as a whole: After a median of about 70 months, 14 patients stayed remitted and roughly 12 progressed; responses had been partial in about 24 and complete in 2.

Broader study findings: Private clonotypes, not public ones, expanded at ibrutinib response.

TCRdb keeps only in-frame clones here, not all; method: immunoSEQ multiplex PCR. The sample lists 200,000 to 250,000 clones; about four fifths were seen once. A note on this clone: Antigen: not known.

Per germline, CDR1 MNHEY and CDR2 SMNVEV (reference sequence). Trimming took off 3 bases at V and 2 bases at J, with 13 bases between the two ends. There are 15 residues in the CDR3. This specimen consisted of PBMCs, obtained after 12 months of ibrutinib treatment. J is TRBJ2-5 and V is TRBV27; D remains ambiguous. The origin of this receptor is a human donor with chronic lymphocytic leukemia. CDR3 DNA: TGTGCCAGCAGTTTTAGACGGCCCCCGCAAGAGACCCAGTACTTC. Translated: CASSFRRPPQETQYF.